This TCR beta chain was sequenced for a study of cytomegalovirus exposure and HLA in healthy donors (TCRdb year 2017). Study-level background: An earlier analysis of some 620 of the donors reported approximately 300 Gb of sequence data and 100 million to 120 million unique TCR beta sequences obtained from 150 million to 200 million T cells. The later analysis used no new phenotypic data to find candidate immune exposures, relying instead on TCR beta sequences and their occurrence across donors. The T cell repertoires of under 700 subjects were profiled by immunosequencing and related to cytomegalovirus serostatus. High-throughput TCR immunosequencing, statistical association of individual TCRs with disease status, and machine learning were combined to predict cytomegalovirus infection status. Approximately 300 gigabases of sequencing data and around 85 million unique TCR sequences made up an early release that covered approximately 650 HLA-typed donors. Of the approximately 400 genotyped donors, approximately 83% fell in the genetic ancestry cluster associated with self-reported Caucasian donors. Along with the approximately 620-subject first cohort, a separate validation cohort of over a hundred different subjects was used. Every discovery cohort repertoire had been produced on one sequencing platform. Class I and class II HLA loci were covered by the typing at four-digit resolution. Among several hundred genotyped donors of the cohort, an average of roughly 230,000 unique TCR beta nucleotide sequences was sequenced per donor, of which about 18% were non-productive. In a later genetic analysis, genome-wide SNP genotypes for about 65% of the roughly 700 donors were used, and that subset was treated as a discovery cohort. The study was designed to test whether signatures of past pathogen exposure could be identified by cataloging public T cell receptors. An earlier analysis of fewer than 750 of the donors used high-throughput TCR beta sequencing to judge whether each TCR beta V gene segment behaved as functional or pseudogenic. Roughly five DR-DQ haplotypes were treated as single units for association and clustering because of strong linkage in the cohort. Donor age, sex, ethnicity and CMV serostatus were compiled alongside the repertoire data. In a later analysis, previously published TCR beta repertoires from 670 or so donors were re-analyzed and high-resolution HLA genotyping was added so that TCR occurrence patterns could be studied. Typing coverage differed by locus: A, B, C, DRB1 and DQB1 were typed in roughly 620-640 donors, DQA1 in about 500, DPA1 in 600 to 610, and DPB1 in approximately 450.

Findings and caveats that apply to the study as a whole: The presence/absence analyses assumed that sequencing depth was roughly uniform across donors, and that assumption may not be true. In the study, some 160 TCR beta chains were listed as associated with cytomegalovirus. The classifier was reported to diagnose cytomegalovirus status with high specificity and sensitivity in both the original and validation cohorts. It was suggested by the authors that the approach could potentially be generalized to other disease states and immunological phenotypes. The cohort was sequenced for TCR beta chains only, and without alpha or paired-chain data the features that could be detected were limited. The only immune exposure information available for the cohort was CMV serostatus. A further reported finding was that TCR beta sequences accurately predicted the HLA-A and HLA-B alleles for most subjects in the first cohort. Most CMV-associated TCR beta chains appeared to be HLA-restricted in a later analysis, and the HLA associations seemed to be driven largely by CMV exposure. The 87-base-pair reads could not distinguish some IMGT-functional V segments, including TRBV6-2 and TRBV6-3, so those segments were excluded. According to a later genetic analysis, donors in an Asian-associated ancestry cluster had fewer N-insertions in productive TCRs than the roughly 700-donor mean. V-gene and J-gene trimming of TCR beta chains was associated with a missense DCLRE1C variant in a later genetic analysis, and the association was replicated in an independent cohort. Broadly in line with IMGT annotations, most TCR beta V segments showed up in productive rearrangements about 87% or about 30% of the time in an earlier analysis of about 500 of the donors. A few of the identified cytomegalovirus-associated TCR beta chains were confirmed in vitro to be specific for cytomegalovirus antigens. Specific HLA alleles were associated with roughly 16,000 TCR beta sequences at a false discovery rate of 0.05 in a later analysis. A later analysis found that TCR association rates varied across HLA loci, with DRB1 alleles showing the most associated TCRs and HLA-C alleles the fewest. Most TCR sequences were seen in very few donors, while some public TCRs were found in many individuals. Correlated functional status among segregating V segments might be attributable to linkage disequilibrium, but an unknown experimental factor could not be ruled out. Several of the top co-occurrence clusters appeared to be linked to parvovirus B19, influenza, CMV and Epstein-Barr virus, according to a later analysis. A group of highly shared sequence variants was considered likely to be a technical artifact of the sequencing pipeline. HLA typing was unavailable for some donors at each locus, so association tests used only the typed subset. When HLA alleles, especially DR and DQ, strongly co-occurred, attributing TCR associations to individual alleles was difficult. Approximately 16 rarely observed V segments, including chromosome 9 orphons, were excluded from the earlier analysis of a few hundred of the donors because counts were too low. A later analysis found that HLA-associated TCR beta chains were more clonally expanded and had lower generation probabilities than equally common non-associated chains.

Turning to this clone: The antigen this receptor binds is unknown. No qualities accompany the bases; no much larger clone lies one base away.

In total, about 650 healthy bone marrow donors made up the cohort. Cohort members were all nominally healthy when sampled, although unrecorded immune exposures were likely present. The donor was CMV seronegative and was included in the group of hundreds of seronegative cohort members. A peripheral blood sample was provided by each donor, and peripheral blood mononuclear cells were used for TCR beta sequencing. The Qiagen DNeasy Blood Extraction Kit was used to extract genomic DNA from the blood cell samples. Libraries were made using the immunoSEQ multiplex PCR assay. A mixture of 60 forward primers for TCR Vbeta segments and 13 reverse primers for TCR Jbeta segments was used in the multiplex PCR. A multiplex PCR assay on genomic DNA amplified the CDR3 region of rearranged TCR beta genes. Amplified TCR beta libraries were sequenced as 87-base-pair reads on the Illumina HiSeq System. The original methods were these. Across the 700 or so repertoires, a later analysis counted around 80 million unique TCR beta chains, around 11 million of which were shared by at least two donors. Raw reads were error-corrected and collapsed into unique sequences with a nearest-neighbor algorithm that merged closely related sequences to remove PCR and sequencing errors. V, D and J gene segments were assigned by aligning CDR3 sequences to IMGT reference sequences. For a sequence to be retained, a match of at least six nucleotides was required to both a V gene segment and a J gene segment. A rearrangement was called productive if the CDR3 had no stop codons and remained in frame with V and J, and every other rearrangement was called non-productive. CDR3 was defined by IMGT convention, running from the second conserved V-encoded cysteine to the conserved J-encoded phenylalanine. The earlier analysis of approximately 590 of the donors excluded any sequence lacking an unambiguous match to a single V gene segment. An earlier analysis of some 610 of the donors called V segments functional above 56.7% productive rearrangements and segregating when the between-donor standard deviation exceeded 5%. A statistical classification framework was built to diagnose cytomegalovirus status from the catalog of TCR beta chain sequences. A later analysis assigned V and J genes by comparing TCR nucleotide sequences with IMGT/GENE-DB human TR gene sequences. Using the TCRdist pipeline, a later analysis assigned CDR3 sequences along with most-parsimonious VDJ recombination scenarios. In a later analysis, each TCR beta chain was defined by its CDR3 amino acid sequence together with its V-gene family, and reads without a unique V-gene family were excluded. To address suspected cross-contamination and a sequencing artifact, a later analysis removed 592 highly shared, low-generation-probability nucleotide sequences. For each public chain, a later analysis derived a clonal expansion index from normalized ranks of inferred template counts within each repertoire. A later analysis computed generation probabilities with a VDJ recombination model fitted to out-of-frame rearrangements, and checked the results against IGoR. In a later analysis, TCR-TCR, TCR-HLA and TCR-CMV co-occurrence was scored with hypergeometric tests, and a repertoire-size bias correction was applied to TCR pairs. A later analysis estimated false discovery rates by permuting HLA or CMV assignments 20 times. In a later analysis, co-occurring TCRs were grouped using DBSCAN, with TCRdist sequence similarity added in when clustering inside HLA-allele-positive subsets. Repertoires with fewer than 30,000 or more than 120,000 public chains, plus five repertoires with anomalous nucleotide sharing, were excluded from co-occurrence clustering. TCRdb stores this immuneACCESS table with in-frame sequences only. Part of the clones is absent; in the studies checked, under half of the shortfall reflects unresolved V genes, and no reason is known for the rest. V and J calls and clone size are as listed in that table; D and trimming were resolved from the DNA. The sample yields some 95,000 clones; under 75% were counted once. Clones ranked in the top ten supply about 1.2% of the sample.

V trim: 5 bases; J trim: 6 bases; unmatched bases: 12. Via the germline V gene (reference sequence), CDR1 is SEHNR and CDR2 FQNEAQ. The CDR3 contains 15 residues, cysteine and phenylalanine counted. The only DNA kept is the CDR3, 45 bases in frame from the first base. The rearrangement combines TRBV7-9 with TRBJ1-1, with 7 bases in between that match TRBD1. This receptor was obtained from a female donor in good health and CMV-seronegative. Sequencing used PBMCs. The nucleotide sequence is TGTGCCAGCAGCCAGTACAGGGGTGGGGACGCTGAAGCTTTCTTT. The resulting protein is CASSQYRGGDAEAFF.